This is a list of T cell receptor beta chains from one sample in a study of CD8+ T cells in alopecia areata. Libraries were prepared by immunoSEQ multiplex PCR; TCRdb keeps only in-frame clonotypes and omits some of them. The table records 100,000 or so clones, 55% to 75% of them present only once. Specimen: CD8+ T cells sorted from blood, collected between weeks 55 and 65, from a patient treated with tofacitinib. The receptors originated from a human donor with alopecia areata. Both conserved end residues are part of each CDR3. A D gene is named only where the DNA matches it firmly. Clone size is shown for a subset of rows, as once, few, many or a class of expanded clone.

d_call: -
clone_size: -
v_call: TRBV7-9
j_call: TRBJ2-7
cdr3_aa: CASSFPGRDEQYF
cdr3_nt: TGTGCCAGCAGCTTTCCCGGGCGCGACGAGCAGTACTTC

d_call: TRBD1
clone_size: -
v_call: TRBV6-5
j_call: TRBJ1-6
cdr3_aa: CASSTTGVPLHF
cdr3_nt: TGTGCCAGCAGTACTACAGGGGTCCCCCTCCACTTT

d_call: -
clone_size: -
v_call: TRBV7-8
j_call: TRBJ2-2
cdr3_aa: CASSLTGGPGNTGELFF
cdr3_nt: TGTGCCAGCAGCTTAACTGGGGGGCCGGGGAACACCGGGGAGCTGTTTTTT

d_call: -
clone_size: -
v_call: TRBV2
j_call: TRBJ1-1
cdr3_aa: CAKGGDGTSTTEAFF
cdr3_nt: TGTGCCAAGGGAGGCGACGGAACCTCGACCACTGAAGCTTTCTTT

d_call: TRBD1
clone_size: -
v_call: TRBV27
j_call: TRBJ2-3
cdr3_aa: CASSWTGGGTDTQYF
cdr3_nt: TGTGCCAGCAGTTGGACAGGGGGCGGCACAGATACGCAGTATTTT

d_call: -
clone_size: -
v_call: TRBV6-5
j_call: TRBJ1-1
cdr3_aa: CASRPTYREAEAFF
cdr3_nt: TGTGCCAGCAGACCTACCTACAGGGAAGCTGAAGCTTTCTTT

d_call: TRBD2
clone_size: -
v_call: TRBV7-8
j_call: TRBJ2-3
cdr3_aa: CASSPLAGSTDTQYF
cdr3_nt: TGTGCCAGCAGCCCCCTAGCGGGAAGCACAGATACGCAGTATTTT

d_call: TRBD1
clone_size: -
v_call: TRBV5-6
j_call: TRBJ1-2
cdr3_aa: CASSWPGQGAHGYTF
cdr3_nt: TGTGCCAGCAGCTGGCCGGGGCAGGGGGCCCATGGCTACACCTTC

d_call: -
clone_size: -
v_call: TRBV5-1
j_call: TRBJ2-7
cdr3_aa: CASSGTGTTPAPYEQYF
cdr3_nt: TGCGCCAGCAGCGGGACCGGGACCACCCCCGCACCCTACGAGCAGTACTTC

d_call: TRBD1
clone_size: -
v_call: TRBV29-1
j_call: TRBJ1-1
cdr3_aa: CSVEDFSGQAGAFF
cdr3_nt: TGCAGCGTTGAAGATTTCAGCGGACAGGCAGGGGCTTTCTTT

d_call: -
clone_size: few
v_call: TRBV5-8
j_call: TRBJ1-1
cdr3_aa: CASSAGTFNTEAFF
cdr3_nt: TGTGCCAGCAGCGCCGGGACATTTAACACTGAAGCTTTCTTT

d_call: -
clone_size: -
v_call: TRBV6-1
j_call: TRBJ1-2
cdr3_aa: CASSEWTDYGYTF
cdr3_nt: TGTGCCAGCAGTGAATGGACGGACTATGGCTACACCTTC

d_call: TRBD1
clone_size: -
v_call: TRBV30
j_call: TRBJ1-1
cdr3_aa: CAWGQGLNTEAFF
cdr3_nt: TGTGCCTGGGGACAGGGGTTGAACACTGAAGCTTTCTTT

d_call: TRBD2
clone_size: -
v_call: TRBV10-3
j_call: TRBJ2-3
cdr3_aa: CATVPGLAGGRDTQYF
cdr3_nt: TGTGCCACCGTCCCGGGACTAGCGGGGGGGCGAGATACGCAGTATTTT

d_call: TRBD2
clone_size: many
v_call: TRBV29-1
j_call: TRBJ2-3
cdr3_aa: CSVEGLAGISTDTQYF
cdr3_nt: TGCAGCGTGGAAGGACTAGCGGGGATAAGCACAGATACGCAGTATTTT

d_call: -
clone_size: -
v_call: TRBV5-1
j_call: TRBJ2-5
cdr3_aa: CASSLESGGGETQYF
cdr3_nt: TGCGCCAGCAGCTTGGAATCAGGTGGTGGTGAGACCCAGTACTTC

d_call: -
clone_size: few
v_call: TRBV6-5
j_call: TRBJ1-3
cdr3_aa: CASSYGSSGNTIYF
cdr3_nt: TGTGCCAGCAGTTACGGCAGCTCTGGAAACACCATATATTTT

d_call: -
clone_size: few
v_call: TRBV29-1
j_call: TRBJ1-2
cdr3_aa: CSAARGSGYTF
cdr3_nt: TGCAGCGCCGCCAGGGGTAGTGGCTACACCTTC

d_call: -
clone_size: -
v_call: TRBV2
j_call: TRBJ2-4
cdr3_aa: CASSVLSFAKNIQYF
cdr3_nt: TGTGCCAGCAGCGTCCTTAGTTTCGCCAAAAACATTCAGTACTTC

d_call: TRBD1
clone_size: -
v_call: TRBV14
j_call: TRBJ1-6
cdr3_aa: CASSQRTGDLFLPLHF
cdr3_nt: TGTGCCAGCAGCCAGAGGACAGGAGACCTTTTTTTGCCCCTCCACTTT

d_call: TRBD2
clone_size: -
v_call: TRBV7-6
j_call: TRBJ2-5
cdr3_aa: CASSNRLAGGLYQETQYF
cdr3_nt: TGTGCCAGCAGCAACAGACTAGCGGGGGGATTGTACCAAGAGACCCAGTACTTC

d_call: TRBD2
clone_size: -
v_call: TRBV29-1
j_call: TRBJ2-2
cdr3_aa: CSVELAGGLSGELFF
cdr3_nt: TGCAGCGTTGAACTAGCGGGGGGGCTCTCCGGGGAGCTGTTTTTT

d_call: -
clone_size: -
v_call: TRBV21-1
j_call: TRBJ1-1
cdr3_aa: CASRPEAFF
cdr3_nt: TGTGCCAGCAGACCTGAGGCTTTCTTT

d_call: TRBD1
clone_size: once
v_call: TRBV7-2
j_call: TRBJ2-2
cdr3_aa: CASSLYFTGAHTGELFF
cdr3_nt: TGTGCCAGCAGCTTATATTTCACAGGGGCCCACACCGGGGAGCTGTTTTTT

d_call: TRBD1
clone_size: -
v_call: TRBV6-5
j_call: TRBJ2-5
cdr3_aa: CASSEGQDPPQYF
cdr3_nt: TGTGCCAGCAGCGAAGGACAGGACCCACCCCAGTACTTC

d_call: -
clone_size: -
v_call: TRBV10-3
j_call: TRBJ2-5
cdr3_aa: CAISENGGETQYF
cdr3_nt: TGTGCCATCAGTGAGAATGGCGGAGAGACCCAGTACTTC

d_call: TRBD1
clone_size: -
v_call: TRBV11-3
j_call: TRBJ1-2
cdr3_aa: CASSHGTGRVYGYTF
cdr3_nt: TGTGCCAGCAGCCACGGGACAGGGCGGGTCTATGGCTACACCTTC

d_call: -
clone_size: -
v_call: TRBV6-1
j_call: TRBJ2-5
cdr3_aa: CASSDRDNPRETQYF
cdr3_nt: TGTGCCAGCAGTGACCGGGACAACCCGCGGGAGACCCAGTACTTC

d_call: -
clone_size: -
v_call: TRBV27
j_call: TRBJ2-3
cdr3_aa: CASSLGLGKDTQYF
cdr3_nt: TGTGCCAGCAGTTTAGGTCTAGGCAAAGATACGCAGTATTTT

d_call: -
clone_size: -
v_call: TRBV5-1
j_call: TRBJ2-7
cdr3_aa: CASSLARGSSYEQYF
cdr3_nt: TGCGCCAGCAGCTTGGCCAGGGGTAGCTCCTACGAGCAGTACTTC

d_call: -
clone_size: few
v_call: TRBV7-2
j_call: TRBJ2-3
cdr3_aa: CASSYWAYQPFTDTQYF
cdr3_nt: TGTGCCAGCAGCTACTGGGCCTACCAACCATTCACAGATACGCAGTATTTT

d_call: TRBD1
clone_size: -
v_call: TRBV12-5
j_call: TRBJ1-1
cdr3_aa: CASGSGGTEAFF
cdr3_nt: TGTGCTAGTGGCTCAGGGGGGACTGAAGCTTTCTTT

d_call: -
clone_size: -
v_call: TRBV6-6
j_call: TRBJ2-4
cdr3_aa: CASSHPGTRLQNIQYF
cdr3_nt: TGTGCCAGCAGTCACCCAGGGACAAGGCTCCAAAACATTCAGTACTTC

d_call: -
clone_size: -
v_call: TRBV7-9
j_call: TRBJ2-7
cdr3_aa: CASSLQGDYEQYF
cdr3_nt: TGTGCCAGCAGCTTACAAGGGGACTACGAGCAGTACTTC

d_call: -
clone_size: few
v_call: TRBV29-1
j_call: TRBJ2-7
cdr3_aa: CSARPLSSYEQYF
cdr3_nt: TGCAGCGCCCGACCACTGAGCTCCTACGAGCAGTACTTC

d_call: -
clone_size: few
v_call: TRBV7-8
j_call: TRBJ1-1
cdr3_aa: CASSLRGTEAFF
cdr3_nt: TGTGCCAGCAGCCTCAGGGGCACTGAAGCTTTCTTT

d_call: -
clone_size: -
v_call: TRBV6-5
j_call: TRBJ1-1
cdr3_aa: CASSYSGVPNTEAFF
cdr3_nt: TGTGCCAGCAGTTACTCTGGGGTCCCGAACACTGAAGCTTTCTTT

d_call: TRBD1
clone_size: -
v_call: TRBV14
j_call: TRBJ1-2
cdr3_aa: CASSHLAPGQGAMGGYTF
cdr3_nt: TGTGCCAGCAGCCACCTCGCTCCGGGACAGGGGGCGATGGGGGGCTACACCTTC

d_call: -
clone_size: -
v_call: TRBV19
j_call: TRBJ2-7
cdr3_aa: CATRTGYEQYF
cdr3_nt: TGTGCCACGCGGACGGGCTACGAGCAGTACTTC

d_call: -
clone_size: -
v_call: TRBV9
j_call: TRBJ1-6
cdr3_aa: CASSMGTDNSPLHF
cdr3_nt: TGTGCCAGCAGCATGGGGACGGATAATTCACCCCTCCACTTT

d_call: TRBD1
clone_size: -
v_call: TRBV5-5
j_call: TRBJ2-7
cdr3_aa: CASSKRTGGYEQYF
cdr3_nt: TGTGCCAGCAGCAAACGGACAGGGGGCTACGAGCAGTACTTC

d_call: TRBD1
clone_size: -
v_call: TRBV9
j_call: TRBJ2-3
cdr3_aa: CASSVEQGAYTDTQYF
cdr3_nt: TGTGCCAGCAGCGTAGAACAGGGGGCTTATACAGATACGCAGTATTTT

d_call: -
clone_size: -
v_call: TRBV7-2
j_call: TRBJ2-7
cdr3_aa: CASSISSSEQYF
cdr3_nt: TGTGCCAGCAGCATCTCAAGTAGCGAGCAGTACTTC